The entry below gives a single T cell receptor beta chain sequence along with its context. The clone's antigen remains unknown. Base quality data are lacking; no much larger clone is found one base away. These data belong to a study of cytomegalovirus exposure and HLA in healthy donors (dated by TCRdb to 2015 to 2018). Study-level background: In an earlier analysis of under 750 of the donors, roughly 300 Gb of sequence data and about 110 million unique TCR beta sequences from 180 million or so T cells were reported. Roughly 300 gigabases of sequencing data and approximately 91 million unique TCR sequences made up an early release that covered fewer than 650 HLA-typed donors. Of the roughly 400 genotyped donors, over 70% fell in the genetic ancestry cluster associated with self-reported Caucasian donors. The aim of the study was to test whether cataloging public T cell receptors could identify signatures of past pathogen exposure. The study profiled the T cell repertoires of about 720 subjects by immunosequencing and related them to cytomegalovirus serostatus. A separate validation cohort of over 95 different subjects was used in addition to the 666-subject first cohort. The study combined high-throughput TCR immunosequencing, statistical association of individual TCRs with disease status, and machine learning to predict cytomegalovirus infection status. To study patterns of TCR occurrence, a later analysis re-analyzed previously published TCR beta repertoires from around 670 donors and added high-resolution HLA genotyping. In the later analysis, no new phenotypic data were used to find candidate immune exposures; instead, reliance was placed on TCR beta sequences and their occurrence across donors. In an earlier analysis of about 590 of the donors, high-throughput TCR beta sequencing was used to judge whether each TCR beta V gene segment behaved as functional or pseudogenic. Donor age, sex, ethnicity and CMV serostatus were collected together with the repertoire data. Genome-wide SNP genotypes for about 60% of the 666 donors were used in a later genetic analysis, which treated that subset as a discovery cohort. All discovery cohort repertoires had been generated on a single sequencing platform. Class I and class II HLA loci were covered by the typing at four-digit resolution. The number of donors typed differed by locus, with roughly 629-640 for A, B, C, DRB1 and DQB1, roughly 520 for DQA1, under 610 for DPA1, and some 470 for DPB1. About 5 DR-DQ haplotypes were handled as single units for association and clustering, since linkage in the cohort was strong. Among 300 to 500 genotyped donors of the cohort, an average of around 240,000 unique TCR beta nucleotide sequences was sequenced per donor, of which about 19% were non-productive. Study-wide findings and limitations: In a later analysis, HLA-associated TCR beta chains were found to be more clonally expanded and to have lower generation probabilities than equally common non-associated chains. In a later analysis, most CMV-associated TCR beta chains were found to appear HLA-restricted, with HLA associations seemingly driven largely by CMV exposure. The authors suggested that the approach could potentially be generalized to other disease states and immunological phenotypes. An earlier analysis of some 590 of the donors showed that most TCR beta V segments appeared in productive rearrangements either about 87% or about 30% of the time, which broadly matched IMGT annotations. Several of the top co-occurrence clusters appeared to be linked to parvovirus B19, influenza, CMV and Epstein-Barr virus, according to a later analysis. Specific HLA alleles were associated with more than 15,000 TCR beta sequences at a false discovery rate of 0.05 in a later analysis. Compared with the approximately 720-donor mean, donors in an Asian-associated ancestry cluster had fewer N-insertions in productive TCRs, according to a later genetic analysis. This cohort had only TCR beta chains sequenced, and the lack of alpha or paired-chain data limited which features could be detected. Immune exposure information for the cohort was limited to CMV serostatus. Across donors, most TCR sequences were observed very rarely, whereas some public TCRs were present in many individuals. A later analysis found that TCR association rates varied across HLA loci, with DRB1 alleles showing the most associated TCRs and HLA-C alleles the fewest. A further reported finding was that TCR beta sequences accurately predicted the HLA-A and HLA-B alleles for most subjects in the first cohort. V-gene and J-gene trimming of TCR beta chains was associated with a missense DCLRE1C variant in a later genetic analysis, and the association was replicated in an independent cohort. A total of some 180 TCR beta chains were listed by the study as associated with cytomegalovirus. The sequencing pipeline was judged likely to have produced a cluster of highly shared sequence variants as a technical artifact. Assigning TCR associations to individual alleles was difficult when HLA alleles, especially DR and DQ, strongly co-occurred. Linkage disequilibrium might explain the correlated functional status among segregating V segments, but an unknown experimental factor could not be ruled out. Because HLA typing was missing for some donors at each locus, association tests included only the typed subset. Because counts were too low, more than 15 rarely observed V segments, including chromosome 9 orphons, were excluded from the earlier analysis of some 540 of the donors. In vitro tests confirmed that a few of the cytomegalovirus-associated TCR beta chains recognize cytomegalovirus antigens. Roughly uniform sequencing depth across donors was assumed in presence/absence analyses, although this assumption may not hold. The classifier was reported to diagnose cytomegalovirus status with high specificity and sensitivity in both the original and validation cohorts.

The cohort consisted of approximately 690 healthy bone marrow donors. Cohort members were all nominally healthy when sampled, although unrecorded immune exposures were likely present. The donor was CMV seropositive and belonged to the group of 250 to 350 seropositive cohort members. Every donor gave a peripheral blood sample, and the peripheral blood mononuclear cells from that sample were used for TCR beta sequencing. The Qiagen DNeasy Blood Extraction Kit was used to extract genomic DNA from the blood cell samples. Library preparation was by the immunoSEQ multiplex PCR assay. The multiplex PCR relied on a mix of 60 forward primers for TCR Vbeta segments and 13 reverse primers for TCR Jbeta segments. A multiplex PCR assay on genomic DNA amplified the CDR3 region of rearranged TCR beta genes. On the Illumina HiSeq System, the amplified TCR beta libraries were sequenced as 87-base-pair reads. The original methods were these. In a later analysis, tens of millions of unique TCR beta chains were counted across the approximately 640 repertoires, and approximately 11 million of these chains were shared by at least two donors. A nearest-neighbor algorithm error-corrected the raw reads and collapsed the reads into unique sequences, merging closely related sequences to remove PCR and sequencing errors. To assign V, D and J gene segments, CDR3 sequences were aligned to IMGT reference sequences. For a sequence to be retained, a match of at least six nucleotides was required to both a V gene segment and a J gene segment. A rearrangement counted as productive if the CDR3 had no stop codons and remained in frame with V and J, and every other rearrangement counted as non-productive. Following IMGT convention, CDR3 was defined as the stretch from the second conserved V-encoded cysteine up to the conserved J-encoded phenylalanine. Sequences without an unambiguous match to a single V gene segment were excluded from the earlier analysis of approximately 560 of the donors. An earlier analysis of approximately 590 of the donors called V segments functional above 56.7% productive rearrangements and segregating when the between-donor standard deviation exceeded 5%. A statistical classification framework was built to diagnose cytomegalovirus status from the catalog of TCR beta chain sequences. In a later analysis, TCR nucleotide sequences were compared against IMGT/GENE-DB human TR gene sequences so that V and J genes could be assigned. In a later analysis, CDR3 sequences and most-parsimonious VDJ recombination scenarios were assigned using the TCRdist pipeline. In a later analysis, each TCR beta chain was defined by its CDR3 amino acid sequence together with its V-gene family, and reads lacking a unique V-gene family were excluded. A later analysis removed several hundred highly shared, low-generation-probability nucleotide sequences to deal with suspected cross-contamination and a sequencing artifact. In a later analysis, a clonal expansion index was calculated for each public chain from normalized within-repertoire ranks of inferred template counts. A later analysis computed generation probabilities with a VDJ recombination model fitted to out-of-frame rearrangements, and checked the results against IGoR. A later analysis scored TCR-TCR, TCR-HLA and TCR-CMV co-occurrence with hypergeometric tests, applying a repertoire-size bias correction to TCR pairs. False discovery rates were estimated in a later analysis by permuting HLA or CMV assignments 20 times. A later analysis grouped co-occurring TCRs with DBSCAN, adding TCRdist sequence similarity when clustering within HLA-allele-positive subsets. Repertoires with fewer than 30,000 or more than 120,000 public chains, plus five repertoires with anomalous nucleotide sharing, were excluded from co-occurrence clustering. The clones in this table, taken by TCRdb from immuneACCESS, are in-frame only. Not every clone is retained; where verified, under half of the shortfall comes from an unresolved V gene, and the cause of the rest is unknown. The V and J calls and clone size were taken over from that table, and D and trimming were inferred from the DNA. The sample table shows 29,000 or so clones, and 60% to 80% are seen once. Together, the top ten hold 42% of the sample.

The clonotype was recovered from a male donor in good health and CMV-seropositive. Specimen: PBMCs.

The CDR3 corresponds to CASDAGQGYGEQYF. The sequenced DNA is TGTGCCAGCGACGCCGGGCAGGGGTACGGAGAGCAGTACTTC. The V and J genes are TRBV6-1 and TRBJ2-7, with TRBD1 as a weak D call on 6 bases. Its CDR3 holds 14 amino acids, cysteine through phenylalanine. The retained sequence is limited to the CDR3, 42 bases, with the frame set at the first base. V and J lose 8 bases and 7 bases, and a span of 21 bases separates them. The germline V gene yields MNHNS for CDR1 and SASEGT for CDR2.